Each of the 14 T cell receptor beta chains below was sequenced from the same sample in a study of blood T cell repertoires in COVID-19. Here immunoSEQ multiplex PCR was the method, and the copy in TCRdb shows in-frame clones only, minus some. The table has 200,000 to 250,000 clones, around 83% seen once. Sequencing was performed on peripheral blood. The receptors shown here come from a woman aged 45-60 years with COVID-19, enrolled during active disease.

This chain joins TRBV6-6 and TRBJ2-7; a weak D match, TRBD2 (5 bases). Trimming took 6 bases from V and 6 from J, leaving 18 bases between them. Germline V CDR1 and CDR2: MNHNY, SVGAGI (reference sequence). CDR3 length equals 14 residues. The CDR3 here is CASSRGTGEFEQYF. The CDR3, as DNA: TGTGCCAGCAGCCGCGGCACCGGGGAGTTCGAGCAGTACTTC.

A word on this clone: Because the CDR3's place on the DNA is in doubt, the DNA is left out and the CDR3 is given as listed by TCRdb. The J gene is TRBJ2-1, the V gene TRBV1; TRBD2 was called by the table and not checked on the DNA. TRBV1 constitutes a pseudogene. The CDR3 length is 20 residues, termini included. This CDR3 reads CTSSHPGVGGGAYSYNEQFF.

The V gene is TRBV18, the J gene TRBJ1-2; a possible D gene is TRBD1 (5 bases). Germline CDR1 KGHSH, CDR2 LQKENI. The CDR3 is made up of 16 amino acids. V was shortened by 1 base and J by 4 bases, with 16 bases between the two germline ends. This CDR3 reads CASSPLGTGVSYGYTF. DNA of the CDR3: TGTGCCAGCTCACCACTAGGAACGGGGGTGAGCTATGGCTACACCTTC.

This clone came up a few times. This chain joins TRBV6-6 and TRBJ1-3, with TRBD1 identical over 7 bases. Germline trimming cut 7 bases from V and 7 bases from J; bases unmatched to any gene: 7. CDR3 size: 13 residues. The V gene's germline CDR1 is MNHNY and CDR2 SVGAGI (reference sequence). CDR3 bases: TGTGCCAGCATCCAACAGGGGAGGAACACCATATATTTT. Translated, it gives CASIQQGRNTIYF.

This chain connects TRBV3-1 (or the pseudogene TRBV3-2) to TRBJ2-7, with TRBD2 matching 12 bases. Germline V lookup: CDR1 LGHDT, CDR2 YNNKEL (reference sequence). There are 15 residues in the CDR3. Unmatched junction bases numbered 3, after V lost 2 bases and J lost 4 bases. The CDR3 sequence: CASSQPSGGVYEQYF. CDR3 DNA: TGTGCCAGCAGCCAACCTAGCGGGGGGGTTTACGAGCAGTACTTC.

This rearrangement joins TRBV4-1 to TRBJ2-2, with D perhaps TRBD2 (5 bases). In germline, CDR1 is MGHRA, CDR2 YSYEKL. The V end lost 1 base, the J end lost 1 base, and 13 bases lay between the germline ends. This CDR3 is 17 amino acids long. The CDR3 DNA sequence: TGCGCCAGCAGCCAAGCCCCTGTGGAGGTGAACACCGGGGAGCTGTTTTTT. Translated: CASSQAPVEVNTGELFF.

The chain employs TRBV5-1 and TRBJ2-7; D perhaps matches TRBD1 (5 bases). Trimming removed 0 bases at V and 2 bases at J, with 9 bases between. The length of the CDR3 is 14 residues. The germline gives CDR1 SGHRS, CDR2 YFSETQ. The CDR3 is CASSLAATAYEQYF. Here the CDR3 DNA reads TGCGCCAGCAGCTTGGCCGCGACAGCCTACGAGCAGTACTTC.

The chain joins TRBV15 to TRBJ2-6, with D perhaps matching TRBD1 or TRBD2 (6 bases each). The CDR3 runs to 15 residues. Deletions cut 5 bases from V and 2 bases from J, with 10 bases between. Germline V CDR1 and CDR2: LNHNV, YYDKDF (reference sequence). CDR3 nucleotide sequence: TGTGCCACCAGCGGAGGGGGGCCTGGGGCCAACGTCCTGACTTTC. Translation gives CATSGGGPGANVLTF.

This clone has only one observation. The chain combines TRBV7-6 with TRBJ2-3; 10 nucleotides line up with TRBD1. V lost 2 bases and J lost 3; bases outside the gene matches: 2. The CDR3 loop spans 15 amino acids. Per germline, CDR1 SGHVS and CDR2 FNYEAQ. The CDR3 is CASSLRTGGTDTQYF. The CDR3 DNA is TGTGCCAGCAGCTTAAGGACAGGGGGTACAGATACGCAGTATTTT.

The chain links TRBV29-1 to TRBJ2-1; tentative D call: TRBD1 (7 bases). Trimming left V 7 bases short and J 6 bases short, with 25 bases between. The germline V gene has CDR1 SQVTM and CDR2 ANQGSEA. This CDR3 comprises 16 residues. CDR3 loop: CSARTLEEGASNEQFF. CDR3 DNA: TGCAGCGCCCGAACCCTTGAGGAGGGGGCGAGCAATGAGCAGTTCTTC.

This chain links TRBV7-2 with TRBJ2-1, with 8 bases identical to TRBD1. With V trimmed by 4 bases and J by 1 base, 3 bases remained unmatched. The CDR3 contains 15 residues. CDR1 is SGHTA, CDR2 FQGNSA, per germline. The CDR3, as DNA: TGTGCCAGCAGCTCCAGGGGGCAGTCCTACAATGAGCAGTTCTTC. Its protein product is CASSSRGQSYNEQFF. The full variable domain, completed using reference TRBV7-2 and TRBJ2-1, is GAGVSQSPSNKVTEKGKDVELRCDPISGHTALYWYRQSLGQGLEFLIYFQGNSAPDKSGLPSDRFSAERTGGSVSTLTIQRTQQEDSAVYLCASSSRGQSYNEQFFGPGTRLTVL.

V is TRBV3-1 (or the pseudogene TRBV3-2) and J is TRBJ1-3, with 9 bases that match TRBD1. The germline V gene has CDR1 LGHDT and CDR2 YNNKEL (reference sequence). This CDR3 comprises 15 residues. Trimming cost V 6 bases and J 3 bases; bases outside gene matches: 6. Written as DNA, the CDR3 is TGTGCCAGCAGGTTACAGGGGGCGAATGGAAACACCATATATTTT. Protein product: CASRLQGANGNTIYF.

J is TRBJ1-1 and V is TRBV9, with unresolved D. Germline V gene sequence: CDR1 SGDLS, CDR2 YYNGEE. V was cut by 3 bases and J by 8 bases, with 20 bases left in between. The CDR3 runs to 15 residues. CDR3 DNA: TGTGCCAGCAGCGAAGCTCCGGGAGCGAGGCACGAAGCTTTCTTT. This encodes CASSEAPGARHEAFF.

The CDR3 reads CASIRGRGTNEKLFF. Written as DNA, the CDR3 is TGTGCCAGCATCAGGGGGCGAGGAACTAATGAAAAACTGTTTTTT. The chain combines TRBV2 with TRBJ1-4, with 8 bases aligning to TRBD1. Germline V lookup: CDR1 SNHLY, CDR2 FYNNEI. Trimming removed 7 bases from V and 1 base from J; junction bases left unmatched: 5. This CDR3 contains 15 residues.